Below, one T cell receptor (beta chain) is given with its context. cDNA came from approximately 0.5 to 1 ug RNA primed by random hexamers. TCRdb processed the immunoSEQ multiplex PCR reads anew with MiXCR; each CDR3 protein has one entry. The sample has around 130,000 distinct CDR3 sequences, more than 90% seen once. This entry is derived from a study of CD8 T cells in Susac syndrome. V was shortened by 3 bases and J by 7 bases, with 10 bases between the two germline ends. In germline, CDR1 is MNHEY, CDR2 SMNVEV (reference sequence). This CDR3 has 12 amino acids. The specimen sequenced was CD4+ T cells from PBMCs. The V call is TRBV27, the J call TRBJ2-7; D gene uncertain. The sequence derives from a human donor in good health. The CDR3, as DNA: TGTGCCAGCAGTTTTTCCGTGGGGGAGCAGTACTTC. Translating it yields CASSFSVGEQYF.